This T cell receptor beta chain was recovered during a study of T cell repertoires in cytomegalovirus infection. Background on the study: CMV infection together with matching HLA type was indicated by public TCR beta signatures. Study-wide findings and caveats: There were HLA-C-restricted CMV-specific TCR beta clonotypes dominating the ex vivo response.

TCRdb independently ran MiXCR on the reads; one entry per CDR3 protein. The data contain 200,000 to 250,000 distinct CDR3 sequences, 38% of them singletons. This clonotype has more than one count but fewer than ten. Its target is not known. Deletions cut 8 bases from V and 3 bases from J, with 8 bases between. The CDR3 covers 11 residues. In germline, CDR1 is SQVTM, CDR2 ANQGSEA. The rearrangement joins TRBV29-1 to TRBJ2-1; D gene uncertain. The source of this sequence is a human donor in good health (CMV status not recorded). Some clones in this sample may be carry-over from other donors' samples. The material was CD8+ T cells from cultured PBMCs, obtained from culture after CMV antigen stimulation. The CDR3 DNA reads TGCAGCTCCTGGAGCTACAATGAGCAGTTCTTC. Translation: CSSWSYNEQFF.